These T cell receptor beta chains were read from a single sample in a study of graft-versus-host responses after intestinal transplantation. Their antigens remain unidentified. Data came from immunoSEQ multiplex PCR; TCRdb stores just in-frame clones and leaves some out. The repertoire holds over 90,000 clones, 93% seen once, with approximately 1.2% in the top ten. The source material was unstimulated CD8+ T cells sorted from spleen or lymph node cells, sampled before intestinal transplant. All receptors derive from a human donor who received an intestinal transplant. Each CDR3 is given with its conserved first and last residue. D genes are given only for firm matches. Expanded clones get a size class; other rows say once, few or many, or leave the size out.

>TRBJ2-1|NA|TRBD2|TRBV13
TGTGCCAGCAGCCCGGGACTAGCGGGAAGGGAGCAGTTCTTC
CASSPGLAGREQFF
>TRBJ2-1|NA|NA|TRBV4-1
TGCGCCAGCAGCCAAGGTGGGGGGTCCTACAATGAGCAGTTCTTC
CASSQGGGSYNEQFF
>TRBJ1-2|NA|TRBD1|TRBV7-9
TGTGCCAGCAGCTTAAGGGGGCGCGAGGGCGGCTACACCTTC
CASSLRGREGGYTF
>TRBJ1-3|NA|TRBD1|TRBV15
TGTGCCACCAGCGGGTTTGGCCGGACAGGGGGCTCTGGAAACACCATATATTTT
CATSGFGRTGGSGNTIYF
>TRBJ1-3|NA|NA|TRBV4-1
TGCGCCAGCAGCCAAGATTTGGGCTCTGGAAACACCATATATTTT
CASSQDLGSGNTIYF
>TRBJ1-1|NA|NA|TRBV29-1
TGCAGCGTTGAAGAGTACACTGAAGCTTTCTTT
CSVEEYTEAFF
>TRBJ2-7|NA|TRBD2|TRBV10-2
TGCGCCAGCAGTGGGTGGGCGGGGGGGCCTAAGATCTACGAGCAGTACTTC
CASSGWAGGPKIYEQYF
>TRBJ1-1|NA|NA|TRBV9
TGTGCCAGCAGCGTAGGGGGATCGAGTGAAGCTTTCTTT
CASSVGGSSEAFF
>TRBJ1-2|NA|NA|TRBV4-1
TGCGCCAGCAGCCCAGACACGGGCTCGCACTATGGCTACACCTTC
CASSPDTGSHYGYTF
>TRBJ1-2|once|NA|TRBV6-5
TGTGCCAGCAGCCCGGGACCTAGGAACTATGGCTACACCTTC
CASSPGPRNYGYTF
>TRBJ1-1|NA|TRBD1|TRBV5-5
TGTGCCAGCAGCTTGGGACAGGGGAGCACTGAAGCTTTCTTT
CASSLGQGSTEAFF
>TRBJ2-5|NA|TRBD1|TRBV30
TGTGCCTGGGGGAACCCGTTCCAGGGGGCTGGGACCCAGTACTTC
CAWGNPFQGAGTQYF
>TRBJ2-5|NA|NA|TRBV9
TGTGCCAGCAGCGTAGAGGGGGGCCGAGAGACCCAGTACTTC
CASSVEGGRETQYF
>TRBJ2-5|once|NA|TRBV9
TGTGCCAGCAGCGTAGGAACCCTGACAGGTGGTGAGACCCAGTACTTC
CASSVGTLTGGETQYF
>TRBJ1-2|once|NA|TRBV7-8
TGTGCCAGCAGCCCAGACAATTATGGCTACACCTTC
CASSPDNYGYTF
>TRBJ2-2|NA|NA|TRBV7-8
TGTGCCAGCATCCACCCGACAGGGAACACCGGGGAGCTGTTTTTT
CASIHPTGNTGELFF
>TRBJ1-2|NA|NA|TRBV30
TGTGCCTGGAGTGTACTTGGGGGGCGCAGTTATGGCTACACCTTC
CAWSVLGGRSYGYTF
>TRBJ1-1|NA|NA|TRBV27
TGTGCCAGCAGCTGGGAAGTGAACACTGAAGCTTTCTTT
CASSWEVNTEAFF
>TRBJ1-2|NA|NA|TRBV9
TGTGCCAGCAGCGGGGGGGACACTTACGGGTATGGCTACACCTTC
CASSGGDTYGYGYTF
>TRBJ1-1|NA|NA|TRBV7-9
TGTGCCAGCAGCTCGGGACATGAAGCTTTCTTT
CASSSGHEAFF
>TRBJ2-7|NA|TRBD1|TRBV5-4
TGTGCCAGCAGCTTGGGATCACAGGGGCTTTTTTTC
CASSLGSQGLFF
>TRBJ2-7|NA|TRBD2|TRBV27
TGTGCCAGCAGTGCTCCGGGGCGGGGGGGACCCTACGAGCAGTACTTC
CASSAPGRGGPYEQYF
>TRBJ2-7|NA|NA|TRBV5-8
TGTGCCAGCAGCTTGAGGTACGAGCAGTACTTC
CASSLRYEQYF
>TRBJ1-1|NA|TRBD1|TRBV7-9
TGTGCCAGCAGCTCGACAGGGGTGGACACTGAAGCTTTCTTT
CASSSTGVDTEAFF
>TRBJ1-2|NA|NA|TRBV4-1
TGCGCCAGCAGCCAAGGAAGGGAGACCTCTAACTATGGCTACACCTTC
CASSQGRETSNYGYTF
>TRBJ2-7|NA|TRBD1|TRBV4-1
TGCGCCAGCAGCCAAAACAGGGGCGACGAGCAGTACTTC
CASSQNRGDEQYF
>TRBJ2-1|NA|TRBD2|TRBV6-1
TGTGCCAGCAGTTCTAGCGGGGGGCTACCCAATGAGCAGTTCTTC
CASSSSGGLPNEQFF
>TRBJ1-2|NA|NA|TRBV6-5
TGTGCCAGCACCTTAGGGGGGTCCTATGGCTACACCTTC
CASTLGGSYGYTF
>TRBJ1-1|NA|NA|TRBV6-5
TGTGCCAGCAGCCCCGGACAGACTATGAACACTGAAGCTTTCTTT
CASSPGQTMNTEAFF
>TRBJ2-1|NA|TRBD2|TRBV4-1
TGCGCCAGCAGCCAACTTAGCGGGGGGGTTTACAATGAGCAGTTCTTC
CASSQLSGGVYNEQFF
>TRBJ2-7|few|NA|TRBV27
TGTGCCAGCAGTTCTGCCGGGAGCTCCTACGAGCAGTACTTC
CASSSAGSSYEQYF
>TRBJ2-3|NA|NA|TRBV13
TGTGCCAGCAGCCCCGGGCCACGCACAGATACGCAGTATTTT
CASSPGPRTDTQYF
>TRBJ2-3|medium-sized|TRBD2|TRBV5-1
TGCGCCAGCAGCTTGGAAGCGGGGGGGCTGACAGATACGCAGTATTTT
CASSLEAGGLTDTQYF
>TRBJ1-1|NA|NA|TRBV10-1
TGCGCCAGCAGTGGCCCCCCCGGAAAGACTGAAGCTTTCTTT
CASSGPPGKTEAFF
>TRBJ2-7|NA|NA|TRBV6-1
TGTGCCAGCAGTGAAGACTGGGGCAACCACTACGAGCAGTACTTC
CASSEDWGNHYEQYF
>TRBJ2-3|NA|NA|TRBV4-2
TGTGCCAGCAGCCATCCGGGGGGCACAGATACGCAGTATTTT
CASSHPGGTDTQYF
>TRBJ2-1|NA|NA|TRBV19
TGTGCCACCACAATAGGGAGCTCCTACAATGAGCAGTTCTTC
CATTIGSSYNEQFF
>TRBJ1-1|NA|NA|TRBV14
TGTGCCAGCAGCCCGACGGTGGGTTCCATAGGGGCTTTCTTT
CASSPTVGSIGAFF
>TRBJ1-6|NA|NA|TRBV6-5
TGTGCCAGCAGTTACGGGACCGCCTATAATTCACCCCTCCACTTT
CASSYGTAYNSPLHF
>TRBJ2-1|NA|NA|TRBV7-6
TGTGCCAGCAGCTTACTCAGCGGCTCCTACAATGAGCAGTTCTTC
CASSLLSGSYNEQFF
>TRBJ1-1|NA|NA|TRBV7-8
TGTGCCAGCAGCTCACAGGGTAGGGACAATGAAGCTTTCTTT
CASSSQGRDNEAFF
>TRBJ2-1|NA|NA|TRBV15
TGTGCCACCAGCAGAGATCGGGGATTAGTTGAGCAGTTCTTC
CATSRDRGLVEQFF
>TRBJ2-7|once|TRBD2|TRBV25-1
TGTGCCAGCAGTGGCCGACTAGCGGGGGGATTGGGCGAGCAGTACTTC
CASSGRLAGGLGEQYF
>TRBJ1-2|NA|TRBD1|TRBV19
TGTGCCAGTAGCCCGACAGGGGGGAGGGATGGCTACACCTTC
CASSPTGGRDGYTF
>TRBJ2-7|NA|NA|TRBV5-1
TGCGCCAGCAGCAGAGACAGCGCCTACGAGCAGTACTTC
CASSRDSAYEQYF
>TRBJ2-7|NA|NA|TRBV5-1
TGCGCCAGCAGCATGCCTGGTTCGGCCTACGAGCAGTACTTC
CASSMPGSAYEQYF
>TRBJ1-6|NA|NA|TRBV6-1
TGTGCCAGCAGTGAAGAGCGAAATTCACCCCTCCACTTT
CASSEERNSPLHF
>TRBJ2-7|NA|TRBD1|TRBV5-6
TGTGCCAGCAGCTGGGGACAGAAACCCTACGAGCAGTACTTC
CASSWGQKPYEQYF
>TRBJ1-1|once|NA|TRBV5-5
TGTGCCAGCAGCTTGGTGTATGGGGGTGATACTGAAGCTTTCTTT
CASSLVYGGDTEAFF
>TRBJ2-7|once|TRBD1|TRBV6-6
TGTGCCAGCAGTCCCCGGGACAGGGACTACGAGCAGTACTTC
CASSPRDRDYEQYF
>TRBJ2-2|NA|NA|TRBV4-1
TGCGCCAGCAGCCAAGTGGACACCGGGGAGCTGTTTTTT
CASSQVDTGELFF
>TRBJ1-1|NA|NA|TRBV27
TGTGCCAGCATCGGATTGAACACTGAAGCTTTCTTT
CASIGLNTEAFF
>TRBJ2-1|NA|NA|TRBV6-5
TGTGCCAGCAGTTACACGGGCGGGGATAGCAATGAGCAGTTCTTC
CASSYTGGDSNEQFF
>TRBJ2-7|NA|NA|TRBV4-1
TGCGCCAGCAGCACCGCCGAGCTCCCCAGCTACGAGCAGTACTTC
CASSTAELPSYEQYF
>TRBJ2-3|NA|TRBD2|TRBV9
TGTGCCAGCAGCTCGCGCGGGGGGGATTCGGCAGATACGCAGTATTTT
CASSSRGGDSADTQYF
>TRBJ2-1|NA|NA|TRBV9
TGTGCCAGCAGTCCTACCGGGACTCCCTACAATGAGCAGTTCTTC
CASSPTGTPYNEQFF
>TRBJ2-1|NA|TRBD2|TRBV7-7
TGTGCCAGCAGGTCCGGGACTAGCGGGATCTACAATGAGCAGTTCTTC
CASRSGTSGIYNEQFF
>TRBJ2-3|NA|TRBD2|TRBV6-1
TGTGCCAGCAGTGATCTAGCGGGGCAAGACACAGATACGCAGTATTTT
CASSDLAGQDTDTQYF
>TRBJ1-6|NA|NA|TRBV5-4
TGTGCCAGCAGCTTTTTGGGTAATTCACCCCTCCACTTT
CASSFLGNSPLHF